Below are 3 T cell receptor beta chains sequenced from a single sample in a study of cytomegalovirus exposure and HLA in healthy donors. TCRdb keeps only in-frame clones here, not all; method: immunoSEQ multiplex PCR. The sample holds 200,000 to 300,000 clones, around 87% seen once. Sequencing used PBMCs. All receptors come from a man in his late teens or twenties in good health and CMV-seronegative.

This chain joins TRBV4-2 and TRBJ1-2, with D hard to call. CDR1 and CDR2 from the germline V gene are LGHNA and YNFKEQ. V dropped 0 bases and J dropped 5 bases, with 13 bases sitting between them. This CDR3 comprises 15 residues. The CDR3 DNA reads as TGTGCCAGCAGCCAAGATGGAGGGCCCTCATATGGCTACACCTTC. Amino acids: CASSQDGGPSYGYTF.

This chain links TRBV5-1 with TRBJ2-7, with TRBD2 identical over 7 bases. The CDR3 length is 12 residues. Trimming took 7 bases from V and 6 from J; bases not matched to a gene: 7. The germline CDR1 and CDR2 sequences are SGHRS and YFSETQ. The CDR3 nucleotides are TGCGCCAGCGGGCGGGAGTTATTCGAGCAGTACTTC. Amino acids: CASGRELFEQYF.

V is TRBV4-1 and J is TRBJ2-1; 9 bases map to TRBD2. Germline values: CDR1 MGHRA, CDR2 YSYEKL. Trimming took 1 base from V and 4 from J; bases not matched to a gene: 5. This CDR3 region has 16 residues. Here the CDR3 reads CASSQVGTSRYNEQFF. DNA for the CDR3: TGCGCCAGCAGCCAAGTTGGGACTAGCAGGTACAATGAGCAGTTCTTC.